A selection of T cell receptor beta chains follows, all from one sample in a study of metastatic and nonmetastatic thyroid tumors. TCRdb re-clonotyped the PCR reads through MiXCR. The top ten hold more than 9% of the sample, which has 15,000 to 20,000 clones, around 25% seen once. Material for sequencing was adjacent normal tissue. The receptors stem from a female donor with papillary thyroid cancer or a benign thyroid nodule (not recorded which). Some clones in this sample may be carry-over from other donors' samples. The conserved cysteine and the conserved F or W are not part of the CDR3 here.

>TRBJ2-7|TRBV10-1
ASSESGAGGSEQY
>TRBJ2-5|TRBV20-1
STETQY
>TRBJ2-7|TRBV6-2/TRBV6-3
ASSSPSGAYEQY
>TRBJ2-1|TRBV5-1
ASSPGIDNEQF
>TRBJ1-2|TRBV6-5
ASSSLTGKYGYT
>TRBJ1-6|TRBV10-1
ASTPRGLNSPLH
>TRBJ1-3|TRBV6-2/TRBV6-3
ASSYSSRGGGNTIY
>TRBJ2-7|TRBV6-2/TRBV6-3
ASSSPQGSRYEQY
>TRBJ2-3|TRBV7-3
ASSLTSADTQY
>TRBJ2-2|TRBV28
ASSSTSGRLGTGELF
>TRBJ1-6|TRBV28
ASGRYKYNSPLH
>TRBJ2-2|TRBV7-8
ASSLEARSLRTGELF
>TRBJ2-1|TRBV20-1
SASRGYNEQF
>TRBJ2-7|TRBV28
ASSYGLAGVGEQY
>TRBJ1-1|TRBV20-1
SAPHAGGDTEAF
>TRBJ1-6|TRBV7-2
ASSYGEGYNSPLH
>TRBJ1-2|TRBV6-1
ASDQRRNGYT
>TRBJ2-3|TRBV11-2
ASSLDVTDTQY
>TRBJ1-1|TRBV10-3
AIGTSNTEAF
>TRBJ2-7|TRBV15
AVRDQNSYEQY
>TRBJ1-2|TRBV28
ASSPTQGVGYT